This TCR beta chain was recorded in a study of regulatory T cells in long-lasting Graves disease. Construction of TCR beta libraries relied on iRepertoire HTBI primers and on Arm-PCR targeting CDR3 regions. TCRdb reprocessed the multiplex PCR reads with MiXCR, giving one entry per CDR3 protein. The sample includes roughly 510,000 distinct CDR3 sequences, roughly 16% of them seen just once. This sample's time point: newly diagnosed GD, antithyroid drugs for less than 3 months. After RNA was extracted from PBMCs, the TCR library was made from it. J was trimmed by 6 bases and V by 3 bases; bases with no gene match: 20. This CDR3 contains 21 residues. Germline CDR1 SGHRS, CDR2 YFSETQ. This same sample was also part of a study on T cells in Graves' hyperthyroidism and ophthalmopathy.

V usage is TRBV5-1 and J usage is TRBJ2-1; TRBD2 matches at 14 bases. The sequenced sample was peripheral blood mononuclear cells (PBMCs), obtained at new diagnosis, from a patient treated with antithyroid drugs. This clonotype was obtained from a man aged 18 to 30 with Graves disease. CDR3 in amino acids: CASSSHGGTSGRRLEGNEQFF. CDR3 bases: TGCGCCAGCAGCTCCCACGGGGGGACTAGCGGGAGAAGGCTCGAGGGCAATGAGCAGTTCTTC. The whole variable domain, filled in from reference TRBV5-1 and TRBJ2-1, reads KAGVTQTPRYLIKTRGQQVTLSCSPISGHRSVSWYQQTPGQGLQFLFEYFSETQRNKGNFPGRFSGRQFSNSRSEMNVSTLELGDSALYLCASSSHGGTSGRRLEGNEQFFGPGTRLTVL.